A single sample is the source of the 22 T cell receptor beta chains below, sequenced in a study of blood T cells in healthy people across ages. Together with a sample-barcoded 5' primer, a J-beta primer mix was included in a second PCR lasting about 7 to 11 cycles. TCRdb passed the 5' RACE reads through MiXCR, listing each CDR3 protein once. The sample records hundreds of thousands of distinct CDR3 sequences, around 49% being singletons. Specimen: blood. The receptor set was obtained from a woman in her sixties or seventies in good health.

J is TRBJ2-5 and V is TRBV6-2 or TRBV6-3, with D perhaps given as TRBD1 or TRBD2 (6 bases each). Trimming removed 2 bases from V and 5 bases from J, with 18 bases in between. This CDR3 has 16 amino acids. Per germline, CDR1 MNHEY and CDR2 SVGEGT. This CDR3 reads CASSYPAGHSKETQYF. The CDR3 coding sequence is TGTGCCAGCAGTTACCCCGCGGGACATTCAAAGGAGACCCAGTACTTC.

DNA for the CDR3: TGTGCCAGCAGTGTCCTCACAGTACAAGAGACCCAGTACTTC. Its protein product is CASSVLTVQETQYF. This chain links TRBV2 with TRBJ2-5; D not resolved. The germline CDR1 and CDR2 sequences are SNHLY and FYNNEI. The germline V and J ends were trimmed by 4 bases and 2 bases, with 11 bases remaining between them. The CDR3 totals 14 residues.

The chain carries TRBV20-1 and TRBJ2-7, with 11 bases fitting TRBD2. J lost 6 bases, V lost 2 bases, and 9 bases had no gene match. Germline loops: CDR1 DFQATT, CDR2 SNEGSKA (reference sequence). The CDR3 is 15 residues long. Here the CDR3 reads CSARSRLAGLSEQYF. CDR3 DNA: TGCAGTGCTAGATCCCGACTAGCGGGGTTAAGCGAGCAGTACTTC.

This chain links TRBV5-5 with TRBJ2-1; D is perhaps TRBD1 or TRBD2 (5 bases each). The J call is uncertain, as TRBJ2-7 better fits the DNA end. Germline V gene sequence: CDR1 SGHKS, CDR2 YYEKEE (reference sequence). This CDR3 is 15 amino acids long. Here the CDR3 reads CASSLAGASFYEQYF. CDR3 nucleotides: TGTGCCAGCAGCTTGGCCGGGGCATCATTCTACGAGCAGTACTTC.

The rearrangement joins TRBV20-1 to TRBJ2-1; weak D call: TRBD2 (6 bases). This CDR3 contains 15 residues. The germline V and J ends were trimmed by 7 bases and 4 bases, with 20 bases remaining between them. Germline assignment: CDR1 DFQATT and CDR2 SNEGSKA (reference sequence). CDR3 in amino acids: CSGTGLQHLYNEQFF. The CDR3 region has the DNA TGCAGTGGTACGGGACTCCAGCATTTGTACAATGAGCAGTTCTTC.

J is TRBJ2-7 and V is TRBV7-9; a possible D gene is TRBD1 (5 bases). Germline lookup yields CDR1 SEHNR and CDR2 FQNEAQ (reference sequence). V dropped 2 bases and J dropped 7 bases, with 21 bases sitting between them. The CDR3 has 16 residues. CDR3 sequence (DNA): TGTGCCAGCAGCTTACACAGGCAGCTAGGGAAGGAAGAGCAGTACTTC. Translation: CASSLHRQLGKEEQYF.

The chain combines TRBV20-1 with TRBJ2-7; 10 nucleotides agree with TRBD2. Matching the DNA end better, TRBJ2-5 makes the J call doubtful. Germline lookup yields CDR1 DFQATT and CDR2 SNEGSKA (reference sequence). The CDR3 runs to 14 residues. The CDR3 loop reads CSGWTSGNQETQYF. CDR3 DNA: TGCAGTGGTTGGACTAGCGGCAACCAAGAGACCCAGTACTTC.

The V and J genes are TRBV5-1 and TRBJ1-1; tentatively, D is TRBD1 (6 bases). The V end was cut by 4 bases, the J end by 4 bases, with 8 bases between. This CDR3 has 12 amino acids. Germline V CDR1 and CDR2: SGHRS, YFSETQ. The CDR3, as DNA: TGCGCCAGCAGCCAGGGGTTCACTGAAGCTTTCTTT. Encoded protein: CASSQGFTEAFF.

The gene calls are TRBV27 and TRBJ2-5; either TRBD1 or TRBD2 may supply D (5 bases each). The germline V gene has CDR1 MNHEY and CDR2 SMNVEV (reference sequence). The V end lost 6 bases, the J end lost 11 bases, and 16 bases lay between the germline ends. The CDR3 covers 12 residues. CDR3 loop: CASRSSLGEQYF. The CDR3 DNA follows: TGTGCCAGCAGGTCTAGCTTGGGGGAGCAGTACTTC.

For the CDR3, the DNA is TGTGCCAGCACCGTAGAGGATTGGCGCAATGAGCAGTACTTC. Amino acids: CASTVEDWRNEQYF. The chain has TRBV12-3 or TRBV12-4 and TRBJ2-5, with D uncertain. The CDR3 totals 14 residues. Trimming shortened V by 7 bases and J by 11 bases, and 23 bases separated the two germline ends.

Worth noting for this clonotype: The junction differs from germline at one of its ends, possibly a read error. The V gene is TRBV7-2, the J gene TRBJ1-1; D is perhaps TRBD1 (6 bases). Germline-derived CDR1 and CDR2 are SGHTA and FQGNSA. This CDR3 contains 13 residues. CDR3 sequence (DNA): TGTGCCAACAGCTTATCAACAGGGACTGAAGCTTTCTTT. This encodes CANSLSTGTEAFF. The complete variable domain, with remaining parts taken from reference TRBV7-2 and TRBJ1-1, reads GAGVSQSPSNKVTEKGKDVELRCDPISGHTALYWYRQSLGQGLEFLIYFQGNSAPDKSGLPSDRFSAERTGGSVSTLTIQRTQQEDSAVYLCANSLSTGTEAFFGQGTRLTVV.

The chain employs TRBV7-8 and TRBJ1-4; D is ambiguous. The ends were cut back, 2 bases at V and 4 bases at J, with 14 bases in the middle. From germline, CDR1 is SGHVS and CDR2 FQNEAQ. The CDR3 sequence is 16 residues long. Here the CDR3 reads CASSLIGGEDNEKLFF. The CDR3 DNA sequence: TGTGCCAGCAGCTTAATTGGCGGGGAGGATAATGAAAAACTGTTTTTT. Based on the CDR3 plus reference TRBV7-8 and TRBJ1-4, the full variable domain is GAGVSQSPRYKVAKRGQDVALRCDPISGHVSLFWYQQALGQGPEFLTYFQNEAQLDKSGLPSDRFFAERPEGSVSTLKIQRTQQEDSAVYLCASSLIGGEDNEKLFFGSGTQLSVL.

The chain couples TRBV20-1 to TRBJ2-3; no firm D call. Per the germline V gene, CDR1 is DFQATT and CDR2 is SNEGSKA (reference sequence). This CDR3 spans 16 amino acids. The V gene lost 1 base and the J gene lost 0 bases, with 14 bases spanning the gap. In nucleotides, the CDR3 is TGCAGTGCTAGAGTTAGAGCCCGGTCTAGCACAGATACGCAGTATTTT. This translates into CSARVRARSSTDTQYF.

This clonotype showed up just a few times. The chain links TRBV4-2 to TRBJ2-7; 14 positions agree with TRBD2. This CDR3 is 18 amino acids long. Trimming at V came to 0 bases and at J to 1 base, leaving 5 bases not matched to a gene. Germline V gives CDR1 LGHNA, CDR2 YNFKEQ. The CDR3 here is CASSQEGLAGELSYEQYF. CDR3 bases: TGTGCCAGCAGCCAAGAGGGACTAGCGGGAGAATTGTCCTACGAGCAGTACTTC.

The table lists this clonotype with many counts. The chain carries TRBV4-3 and TRBJ1-4, with D hard to call. Germline CDR1 and CDR2: LGHNA and YSLEER. The V end lost 1 base, the J end lost 0 bases, and 18 bases lay between the germline ends. The CDR3 has 19 amino acids. The CDR3 bases are TGCGCCAGCAGCCAAGGATCCGGGATCCCTTATGCAACTAATGAAAAACTGTTTTTT. This sequence encodes CASSQGSGIPYATNEKLFF.

This chain connects TRBV6-2 or TRBV6-3 to TRBJ2-6; tentatively, D is TRBD1 or TRBD2 (6 bases each). The CDR3 loop spans 18 amino acids. V was pared by 10 bases and J by 0 bases, with 22 bases between. Germline values: CDR1 MNHEY, CDR2 SVGEGT. The CDR3 here is CATQVSGTGASGANVLTF. As DNA, the CDR3 is TGTGCCACCCAAGTTTCCGGGACGGGGGCCTCTGGGGCCAACGTCCTGACTTTC.

The V call is TRBV7-9, the J call TRBJ1-2; TRBD1 matches at 9 bases. CDR3 length: 14 residues. Germline V gene sequence: CDR1 SEHNR, CDR2 FQNEAQ (reference sequence). The ends lost 5 bases at V and 8 bases at J; junction bases unmatched: 9. The CDR3, as DNA: TGTGCCAGCAGCAAAACGACAGGGGGGAGAGGCTACACCTTC. Protein product: CASSKTTGGRGYTF.

The CDR3 DNA reads as TGTGCCAGCAGTCGGACTAGCGGGAGAACCTACGAGCAGTACTTC. Amino acid sequence: CASSRTSGRTYEQYF. V usage is TRBV27 and J usage is TRBJ2-7, with 13 bases that match TRBD2. The junction had 3 bases not matched to a gene; V was cut back by 5 bases and J by 2 bases. CDR1 and CDR2 from the germline V gene are MNHEY and SMNVEV (reference sequence). The CDR3 spans 15 residues.

Only a few counts were recorded for this clonotype. The CDR3, as DNA: TGTGCCAGCAGCCCCCCCGGCAAGGTAGCCTACGAGCAGTACTTC. This sequence encodes CASSPPGKVAYEQYF. The rearrangement uses TRBV6-5 and TRBJ2-7; D gene uncertain. V shed 6 bases and J shed 2 bases, with 17 bases lying between them. The CDR3 has 15 residues. Per germline, CDR1 MNHEY and CDR2 SVGAGI.

A few counts support this clonotype. The V call is TRBV25-1, the J call TRBJ2-3; TRBD1 might be the D (5 bases). The CDR3 has 15 amino acids. Trimming left V 2 bases short and J 4 bases short, with 13 bases between. Germline loops: CDR1 MGHDK, CDR2 SYGVNS. The chain's CDR3 is CASSENLGRADTQYF. CDR3 nucleotides: TGTGCCAGCAGTGAAAATTTGGGCAGGGCAGATACGCAGTATTTT.

This chain links TRBV7-9 with TRBJ2-1, with 9 bases fitting TRBD2. V lost 5 bases to trimming and J lost 0 bases; unmatched junction nucleotides: 8. CDR3 length: 17 amino acids. Germline CDR1 and CDR2: SEHNR and FQNEAQ (reference sequence). CDR3 in DNA: TGTGCCAGCAGCCCGCGGGAGGGCCGGGTCTCCTACAATGAGCAGTTCTTC. This sequence encodes CASSPREGRVSYNEQFF.

The chain links TRBV13 to TRBJ2-5; 10 bases are a match to TRBD2. Germline CDR1 reads PRHDT; CDR2 reads FYEKMQ (reference sequence). Losses at the gene ends were 4 bases for V and 11 bases for J; bases not matched to a gene: 13. The CDR3 loop spans 15 amino acids. CDR3 sequence (DNA): TGTGCCAGCAGCTCAGCTAGCGGGAGTTTTAATGAGCAGTACTTC. Its translation: CASSSASGSFNEQYF.